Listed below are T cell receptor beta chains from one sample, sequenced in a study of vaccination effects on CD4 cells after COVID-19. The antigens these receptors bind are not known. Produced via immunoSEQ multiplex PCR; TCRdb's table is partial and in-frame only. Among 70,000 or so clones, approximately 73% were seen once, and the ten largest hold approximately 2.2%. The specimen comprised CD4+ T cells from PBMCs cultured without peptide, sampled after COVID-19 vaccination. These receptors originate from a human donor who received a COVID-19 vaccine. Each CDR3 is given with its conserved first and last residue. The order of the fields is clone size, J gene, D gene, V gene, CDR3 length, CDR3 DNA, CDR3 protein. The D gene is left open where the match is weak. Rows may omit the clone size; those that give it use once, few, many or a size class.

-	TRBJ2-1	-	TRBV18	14	TGTGCCAGCTCACCGCGGGGACGCCCCAATGAGCAGTTCTTC	CASSPRGRPNEQFF
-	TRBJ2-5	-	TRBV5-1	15	TGCGCCAGCATGTTAATGACAGGTTCCCAAGAGACCCAGTACTTC	CASMLMTGSQETQYF
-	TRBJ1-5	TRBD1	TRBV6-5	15	TGTGCCAGCAGTTACTCACGGGACAGAAATCAGCCCCAGCATTTT	CASSYSRDRNQPQHF
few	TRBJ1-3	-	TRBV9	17	TGTGCCAGCAGCTTAGATCGTGGGGGGTTAGCTGGAAACACCATATATTTT	CASSLDRGGLAGNTIYF
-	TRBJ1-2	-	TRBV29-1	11	TGCAGCTCATATGGGACCTATGGCTACACCTTC	CSSYGTYGYTF
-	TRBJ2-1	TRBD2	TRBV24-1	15	TGTGCCACCCGGGGAGCGGGGACCCAGGGCAATGAGCAGTTCTTC	CATRGAGTQGNEQFF
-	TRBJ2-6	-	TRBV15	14	TGTGCCACCAGCAGGGGATCTGGGGCCAACGTCCTGACTTTC	CATSRGSGANVLTF
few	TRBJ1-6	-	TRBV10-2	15	TGCGCCAGCAGTGTCGTTACAGGGCATAATTCACCCCTCCACTTT	CASSVVTGHNSPLHF
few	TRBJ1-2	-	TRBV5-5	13	TGTGCCAGCAGCCACGAAGCCAACTATGGCTACACCTTC	CASSHEANYGYTF
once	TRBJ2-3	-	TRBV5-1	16	TGCGCCAGCAGCCCCAAGGACGGGTACCTCACAGATACGCAGTATTTT	CASSPKDGYLTDTQYF
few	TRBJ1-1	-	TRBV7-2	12	TGTGCCAGCAGCTTAGCGCAAGGTTTAGCTTTCTTT	CASSLAQGLAFF
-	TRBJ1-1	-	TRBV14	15	TGTGCCAGCAGCCTCTTGGGAGAGGGAGGCACTGAAGCTTTCTTT	CASSLLGEGGTEAFF
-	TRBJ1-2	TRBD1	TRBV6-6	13	TGTGCCAGCAGGACAGGGACCCCATATGGCTACACCTTC	CASRTGTPYGYTF
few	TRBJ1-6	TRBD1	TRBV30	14	TGTGCCTGGAGGGAGGGACAGGTTAATTCACCCCTCCACTTT	CAWREGQVNSPLHF
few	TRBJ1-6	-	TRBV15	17	TGTGCCACCAGCAGAGACAGGTCTAACTCCTATAATTCACCCCTCCACTTT	CATSRDRSNSYNSPLHF
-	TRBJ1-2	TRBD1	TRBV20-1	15	TGCAGTGCTAGTTTGCGCAGGGGGTCCGGTAGTGGCTACACCTTC	CSASLRRGSGSGYTF
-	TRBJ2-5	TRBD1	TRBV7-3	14	TGTGCCAGCAGCCTCGAGACAGGGTACGGGACCCAGTACTTC	CASSLETGYGTQYF
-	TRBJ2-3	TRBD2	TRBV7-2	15	TGTGCCAGCAGACGTAGCGGGGGGATCACAGATACGCAGTATTTT	CASRRSGGITDTQYF
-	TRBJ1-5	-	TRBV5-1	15	TGCGCCAGCAGCTTCGGGGGGGCGGACAATCAGCCCCAGCATTTT	CASSFGGADNQPQHF
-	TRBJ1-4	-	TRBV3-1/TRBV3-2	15	TGTGCCAGCAGCCAAGCTGGGGGGCTGAGTGAAAAACTGTTTTTT	CASSQAGGLSEKLFF
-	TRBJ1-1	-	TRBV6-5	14	TGTGCCAGCACTGTGGGGGCTCTGAACACTGAAGCTTTCTTT	CASTVGALNTEAFF
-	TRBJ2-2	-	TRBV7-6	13	TGTGCCAGCAGCTTCGACCTAGGCGGGGAGCTGTTTTTT	CASSFDLGGELFF
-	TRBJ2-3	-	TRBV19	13	TGTGCCAGTAGGCCGGCAGACACAGATACGCAGTATTTT	CASRPADTDTQYF
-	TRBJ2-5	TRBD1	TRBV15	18	TGTGCCACCAGCAGACATTACCGGGACAGTGATAATCAAGAGACCCAGTACTTC	CATSRHYRDSDNQETQYF
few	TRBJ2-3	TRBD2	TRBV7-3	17	TGTGCCAGCAGCTTAACGGGTAGCGGGGCGGGCACAGATACGCAGTATTTT	CASSLTGSGAGTDTQYF
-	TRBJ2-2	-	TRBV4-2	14	TGTGCCAGCCGAGTTACCACAGACACCGGGGAGCTGTTTTTT	CASRVTTDTGELFF
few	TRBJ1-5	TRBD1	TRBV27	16	TGTGCCAGCAGTCCACTGGACAGGGGCGCCAATCAGCCCCAGCATTTT	CASSPLDRGANQPQHF
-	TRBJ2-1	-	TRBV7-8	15	TGTGCCAGCAGCCGAGACCTGGAATCATACAATGAGCAGTTCTTC	CASSRDLESYNEQFF
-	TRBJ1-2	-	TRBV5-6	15	TGTGCCAGCAGCTTGGTAGGACACCTTAACTATGGCTACACCTTC	CASSLVGHLNYGYTF
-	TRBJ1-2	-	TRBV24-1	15	TGTGCCACCAGTGATCGGACAGCAGCTAACTATGGCTACACCTTC	CATSDRTAANYGYTF
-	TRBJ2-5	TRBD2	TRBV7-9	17	TGTGCCAGCACCCTACCGAGCACGGGGGGGGCCAGAGAGACCCAGTACTTC	CASTLPSTGGARETQYF
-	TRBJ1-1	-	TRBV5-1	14	TGCGCCAGCGGGCGGTGGGGGGCCGTAACTGAAGCTTTCTTT	CASGRWGAVTEAFF
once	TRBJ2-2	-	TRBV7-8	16	TGTGCCAGCAGCTCTGGGACCTCCCAGAACACCGGGGAGCTGTTTTTT	CASSSGTSQNTGELFF
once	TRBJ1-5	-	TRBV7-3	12	TGTGCCAGCAGCTTACCCGGTCAGCCCCAGCATTTT	CASSLPGQPQHF
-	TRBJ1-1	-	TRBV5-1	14	TGCGCCAGCAGTATTGCGGGCATGAACACTGAAGCTTTCTTT	CASSIAGMNTEAFF
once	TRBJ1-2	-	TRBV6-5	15	TGTGCCAGCAGCCCGACCGGGACAAATAACTATGGCTACACCTTC	CASSPTGTNNYGYTF
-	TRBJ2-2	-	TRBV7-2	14	TGTGCCAGCAGCTTACTTCTGAACACCGGGGAGCTGTTTTTT	CASSLLLNTGELFF
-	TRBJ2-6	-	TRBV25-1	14	TGTGCCAGCCGAGGGGACTCTGGGGCCAACGTCCTGACTTTC	CASRGDSGANVLTF
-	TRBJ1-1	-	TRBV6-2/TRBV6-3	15	TGTGCCAGCACCCCTTACCTGGGGGCCAGCACTGAAGCTTTCTTT	CASTPYLGASTEAFF
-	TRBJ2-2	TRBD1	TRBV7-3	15	TGTGCCAGCAGCCTTGGGACAGGGACGACCGGGGAGCTGTTTTTT	CASSLGTGTTGELFF
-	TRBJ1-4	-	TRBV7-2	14	TGTGCCAGCAGCTTCGGGGGCCTCAATGAAAAACTGTTTTTT	CASSFGGLNEKLFF
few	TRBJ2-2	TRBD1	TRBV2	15	TGTGCCAGCATTCTTCAGGGGGCCGTCCCCGGGGAGCTGTTTTTT	CASILQGAVPGELFF
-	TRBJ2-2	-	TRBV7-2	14	TGTGCCAGCAGCTTAGGGGGCAGTACCGGGGAGCTGTTTTTT	CASSLGGSTGELFF
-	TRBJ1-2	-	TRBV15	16	TGTGCCACCAGCAGAGAAGGCTACTCGCCGAACTATGGCTACACCTTC	CATSREGYSPNYGYTF
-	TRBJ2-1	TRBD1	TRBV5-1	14	TGCGCCAGCTTTGGGACAGGGAGATCTACTGAGCAGTTCTTC	CASFGTGRSTEQFF
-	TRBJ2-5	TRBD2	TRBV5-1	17	TGCGCCAGCAGCTTGTTAGGACTAGCGGAGCCCTCAGAGACCCAGTACTTC	CASSLLGLAEPSETQYF
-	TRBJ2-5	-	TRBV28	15	TGTGCCAGCACCGCCCCGGGACGCCTTCTGGAGACCCAGTACTTC	CASTAPGRLLETQYF
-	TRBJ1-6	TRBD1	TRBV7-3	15	TGTGCCAGCAGCTTACAGGGGGCTGAGAATTCACCCCTCCACTTT	CASSLQGAENSPLHF